This T cell receptor (beta chain) was obtained from a study of T cell responses to AZD1222 COVID-19 vaccine. Whole-study findings and limits: The study found vaccine-associated CD4 TCRs spanning spike, dominant at 160-218 and 743-854. Clonal diversity may have been underestimated, and the donors were mostly white British, with more females than males. Reportedly, nearly half of unique spike TCRs recognized epitopes outside B.1.351/B.1.1.7 mutations. Spike-specific TCRs gained breadth and depth after people received two AZD1222 doses.

In germline, CDR1 is MNHEY, CDR2 SVGAGI. This CDR3 has 14 residues. V shed 6 bases and J shed 1 base, with 12 bases lying between them. Sequencing used immunoSEQ multiplex PCR; TCRdb keeps in-frame clones, though not all of them. Altogether tens of thousands of clones are present, around 90% being singletons, with the ten largest covering 2.2%. A note on this clone: The antigen remains undetermined.

The specimen was peripheral blood, collected on day 0 of AZD1222 vaccination. The sequence came from an adult in good health. V gene TRBV6-5 combines with J gene TRBJ1-1, with a tentative D call TRBD1 (5 bases). This chain's CDR3 is CASRFGTENTEAFF. The CDR3 DNA sequence: TGTGCCAGCAGGTTCGGGACCGAGAACACTGAAGCTTTCTTT.